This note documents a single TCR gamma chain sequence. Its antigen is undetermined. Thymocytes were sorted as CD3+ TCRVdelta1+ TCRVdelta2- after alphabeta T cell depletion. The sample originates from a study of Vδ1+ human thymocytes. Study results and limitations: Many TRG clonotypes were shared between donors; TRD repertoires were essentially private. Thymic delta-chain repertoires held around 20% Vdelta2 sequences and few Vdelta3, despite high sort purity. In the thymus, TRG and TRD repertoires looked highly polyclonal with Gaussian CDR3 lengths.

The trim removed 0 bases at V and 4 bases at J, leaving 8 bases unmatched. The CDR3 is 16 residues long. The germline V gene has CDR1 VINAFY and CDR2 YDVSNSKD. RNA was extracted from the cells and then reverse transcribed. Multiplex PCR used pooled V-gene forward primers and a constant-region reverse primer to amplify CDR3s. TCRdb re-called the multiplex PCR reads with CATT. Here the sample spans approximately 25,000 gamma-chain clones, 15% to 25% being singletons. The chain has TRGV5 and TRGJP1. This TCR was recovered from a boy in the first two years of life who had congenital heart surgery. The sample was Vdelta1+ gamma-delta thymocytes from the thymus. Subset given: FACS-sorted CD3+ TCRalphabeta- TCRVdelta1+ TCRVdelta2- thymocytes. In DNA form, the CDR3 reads TGTGCCACCTGGGACAGGCCCCGCGGCACTGGTTGGTTCAAGATATTT. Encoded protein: CATWDRPRGTGWFKIF.